This T cell receptor (beta chain) was retrieved from a study of cytomegalovirus exposure and HLA in healthy donors. A multiplex PCR was run with 60 Vbeta primers and 13 Jbeta primers. Profiled with immunoSEQ multiplex PCR; TCRdb holds only in-frame clones, not every one. The profile shows approximately 120,000 clones, approximately 85% of them singletons. As for this clone: Its antigen remains unidentified.

Findings and limits, study-wide: Being indistinguishable, some V segments were excluded, TRBV6-2 and TRBV6-3 among them. Confirmation in vitro established that a few CMV-associated chains were specific for CMV antigens.

V was cut by 5 bases and J by 3 bases, with 11 bases left in between. The germline V gene has CDR1 LNHDA and CDR2 SQIVND (reference sequence). This CDR3 spans 14 amino acids. What was sequenced was PBMCs. The clonotype was recovered from a woman aged 25 to 45 in good health and CMV-seropositive. This rearrangement joins TRBV19 to TRBJ1-3; D is perhaps TRBD1 (6 bases). CDR3: CASSFRDIGNTIYF. CDR3 DNA: TGTGCCAGTAGTTTTCGGGACATTGGAAACACCATATATTTT.